This T cell receptor (beta chain) comes out of a study of T cells expressing NK-cell markers. Overall study: Within the sequenced cohort of eight donors, seven exhibited HCMV seropositivity and one was seronegative. Study-level results: Whether expanded NKG2C-expressing T cell clones recognize HCMV is unknown. Leadership of the CD3+CD56-NKG2C+ fraction also belonged to these clonotypes in several donors.

UMIs were included in TCR beta cDNA generated by 5'RACE template switching. One entry per CDR3 protein, without DNA, is what TCRdb gives after re-calling the 5' RACE reads. The table for this sample gives roughly 110,000 distinct CDR3 sequences. Remarks on this clonotype: What it binds is not known.

Germline loops: CDR1 SEHNR, CDR2 FQNEAQ (reference sequence). The CDR3 extends over 12 amino acids. Material for sequencing was blood T cells: a sorted CD56 or NKG2C T cell subset, CD4+ or CD8+ T cells, or bulk PBMC T cells (not recorded which). The chain carries TRBV7-9 and TRBJ1-6. The TCR originated in a woman between 18 and 70 years old in good health. CDR3 sequence reads: CASSFLGSPLHF.